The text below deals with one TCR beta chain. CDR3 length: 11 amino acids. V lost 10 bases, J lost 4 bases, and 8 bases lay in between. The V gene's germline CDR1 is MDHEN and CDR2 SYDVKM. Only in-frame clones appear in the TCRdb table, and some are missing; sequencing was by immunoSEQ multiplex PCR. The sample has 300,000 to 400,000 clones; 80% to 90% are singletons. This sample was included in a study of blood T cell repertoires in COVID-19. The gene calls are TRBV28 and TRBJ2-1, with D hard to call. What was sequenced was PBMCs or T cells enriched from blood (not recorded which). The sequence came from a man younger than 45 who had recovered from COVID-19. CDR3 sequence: CATDNYNEQFF. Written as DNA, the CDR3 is TGTGCCACCGACAATTACAATGAGCAGTTCTTC.